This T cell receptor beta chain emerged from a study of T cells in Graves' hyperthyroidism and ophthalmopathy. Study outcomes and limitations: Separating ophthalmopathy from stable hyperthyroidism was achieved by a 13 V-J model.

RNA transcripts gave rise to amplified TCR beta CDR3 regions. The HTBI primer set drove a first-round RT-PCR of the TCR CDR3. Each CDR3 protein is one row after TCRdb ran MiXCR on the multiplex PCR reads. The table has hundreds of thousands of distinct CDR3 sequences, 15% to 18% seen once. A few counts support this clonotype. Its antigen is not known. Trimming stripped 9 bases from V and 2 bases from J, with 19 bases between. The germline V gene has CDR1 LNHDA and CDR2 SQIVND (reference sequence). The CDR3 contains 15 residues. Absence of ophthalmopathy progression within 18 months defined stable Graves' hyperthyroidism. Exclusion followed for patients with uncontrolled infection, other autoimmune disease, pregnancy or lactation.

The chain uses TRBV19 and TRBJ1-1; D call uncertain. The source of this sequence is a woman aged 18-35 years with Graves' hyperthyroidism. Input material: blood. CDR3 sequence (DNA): TGTGCCAGCCTAGCCTCCGGGCGGAAAAACACTGAAGCTTTCTTT. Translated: CASLASGRKNTEAFF. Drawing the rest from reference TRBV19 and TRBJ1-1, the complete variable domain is DGGITQSPKYLFRKEGQNVTLSCEQNLNHDAMYWYRQDPGQGLRLIYYSQIVNDFQKGDIAEGYSVSREKKESFPLTVTSAQKNPTAFYLCASLASGRKNTEAFFGQGTRLTVV.